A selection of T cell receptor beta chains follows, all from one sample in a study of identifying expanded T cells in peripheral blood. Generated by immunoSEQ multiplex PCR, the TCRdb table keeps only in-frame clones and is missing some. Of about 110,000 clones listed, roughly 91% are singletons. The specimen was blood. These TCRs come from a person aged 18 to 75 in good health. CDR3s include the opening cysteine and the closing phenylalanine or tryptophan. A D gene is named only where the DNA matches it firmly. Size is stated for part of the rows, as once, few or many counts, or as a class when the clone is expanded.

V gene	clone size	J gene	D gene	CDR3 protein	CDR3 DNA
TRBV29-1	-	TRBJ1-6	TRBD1	CSVRTGTYNSPLHF	TGCAGCGTAAGGACAGGAACTTATAATTCACCCCTCCACTTT
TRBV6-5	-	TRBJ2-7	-	CASAPGLAYEQYF	TGTGCCAGCGCTCCGGGACTTGCCTACGAGCAGTACTTC
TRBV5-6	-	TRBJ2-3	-	CASRLLQRSTDTQYF	TGTGCCAGCAGGTTACTCCAGCGGAGCACAGATACGCAGTATTTT
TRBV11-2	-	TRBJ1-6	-	CASSRREYNSPLHF	TGTGCCAGCAGCCGACGGGAGTATAATTCACCCCTCCACTTT
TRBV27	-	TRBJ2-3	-	CASSSKSTGPGRDTQYF	TGTGCCAGCAGTTCGAAATCGACTGGCCCCGGGAGAGATACGCAGTATTTT
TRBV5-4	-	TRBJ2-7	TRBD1	CASRRDRGSYEQYF	TGTGCCAGCAGGCGGGACAGGGGCTCCTACGAGCAGTACTTC
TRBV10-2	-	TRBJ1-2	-	CASSDAGVWGYTF	TGCGCCAGCAGTGACGCAGGCGTGTGGGGCTACACCTTC
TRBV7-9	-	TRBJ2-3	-	CASSLVQVRTDTQYF	TGTGCCAGCAGCTTAGTACAGGTGCGCACAGATACGCAGTATTTT
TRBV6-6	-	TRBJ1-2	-	CASSLMTDYYGYTF	TGTGCCAGCAGCTTAATGACCGACTACTATGGCTACACCTTC
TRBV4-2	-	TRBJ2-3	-	CASSQPLDDTQYF	TGTGCCAGCAGCCAGCCCCTAGATGATACGCAGTATTTT
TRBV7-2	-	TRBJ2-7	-	CASSNLLVDEQYF	TGTGCCAGCAGCAACCTTCTTGTGGACGAGCAGTACTTC
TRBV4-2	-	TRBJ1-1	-	CASSQGTEAFF	TGTGCCAGCAGCCAGGGTACGGAAGCTTTCTTT
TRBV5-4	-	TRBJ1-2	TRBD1	CASSPKTGGSNYGYTF	TGTGCCAGCAGTCCGAAGACAGGGGGATCCAACTATGGCTACACCTTC
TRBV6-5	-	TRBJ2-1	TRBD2	CASSPERGGNEQFF	TGTGCCTCTTCGCCCGAGCGGGGCGGGAATGAGCAGTTCTTC
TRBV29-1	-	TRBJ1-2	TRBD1	CSVPQGALYGYTF	TGCAGCGTTCCACAGGGGGCGTTGTATGGCTACACCTTC
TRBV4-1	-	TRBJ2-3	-	CASSQDTPLAQYF	TGCGCCAGCAGCCAAGATACCCCCCTAGCGCAGTATTTT
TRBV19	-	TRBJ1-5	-	CASSIWAASNQPQHF	TGTGCCAGTAGTATTTGGGCAGCCTCAAATCAGCCCCAGCATTTT
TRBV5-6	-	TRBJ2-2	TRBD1	CASSFWTGLTGELFF	TGTGCCAGCAGCTTCTGGACAGGGCTCACCGGGGAGCTGTTTTTT
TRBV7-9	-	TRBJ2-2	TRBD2	CASSPLAGGPGELFF	TGTGCCAGCAGCCCCCTAGCGGGGGGTCCCGGGGAGCTGTTTTTT
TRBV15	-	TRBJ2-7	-	CATSRERTSSYEQYF	TGTGCCACCAGCAGAGAAAGGACAAGCTCCTACGAGCAGTACTTC
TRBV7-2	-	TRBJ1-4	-	CASSRRGLHNEKLFF	TGTGCCAGCAGCCGGCGGGGGCTCCATAATGAAAAACTGTTTTTT
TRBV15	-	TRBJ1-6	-	CATSRANGRYNSPLHF	TGTGCCACCAGCAGAGCTAACGGGCGGTATAATTCACCCCTCCACTTT
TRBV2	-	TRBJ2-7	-	CASSRTDYEQYF	TGTGCCAGCAGCCGGACAGACTACGAGCAGTACTTC
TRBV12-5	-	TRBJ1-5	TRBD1	CASAKGTGAHNQPQHF	TGTGCTAGTGCCAAAGGGACAGGGGCTCATAATCAGCCCCAGCATTTT
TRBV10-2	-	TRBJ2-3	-	CASSDRAGGSDTQYF	TGCGCCAGCAGTGATAGGGCAGGGGGGTCAGATACGCAGTATTTT
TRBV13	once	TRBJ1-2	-	CASRGPGAEVGYTF	TGTGCCAGCAGGGGACCAGGGGCTGAGGTTGGCTACACCTTC
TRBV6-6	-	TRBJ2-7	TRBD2	CASSYRLAGPYEQYF	TGTGCCAGCAGTTACCGCCTAGCGGGGCCCTACGAGCAGTACTTC